These 19 T cell receptor beta chains came from one sample sequenced in a study of OX40 agonist ivuxolimab in advanced cancers. Clones were read by immunoSEQ multiplex PCR, and TCRdb kept only the in-frame ones, dropping some. The sample includes fewer than 80,000 clones, 65% to 90% seen only once; the top ten take roughly 0.71%. Here the sequenced sample was CD4+ or CD8+ T cells sorted from blood, taken in a trial of the OX40 agonist ivuxolimab. The receptor source for this set is an adult with an advanced solid tumor such as melanoma, head and neck, liver or kidney cancer.

With respect to this clone: Germline and junction disagree at one end, which may indicate a read error. V and J are TRBV7-2 and TRBJ2-1, with TRBD2 matching over 10 bases. The CDR3 length is 14 residues. The germline V gene encodes CDR1 SGHTA and CDR2 FQGNSA. The CDR3 bases are TGTGCCAGCAGGTTAGCGGGGGGCGTCAATGAGCAGTTCTTC. As protein: CASRLAGGVNEQFF.

The chain links TRBV11-1 to TRBJ1-1, with unresolved D. Germline lookup yields CDR1 SGHAT and CDR2 FQDESV (reference sequence). The CDR3 totals 12 residues. V was cut by 5 bases and J by 6 bases, with 10 bases left in between. Here the CDR3 reads CASSPGWAEAFF. In nucleotides, the CDR3 is TGTGCCAGCAGCCCCGGGTGGGCTGAAGCTTTCTTT.

The genes are TRBV18 and TRBJ1-3, with TRBD1 as a possible D gene (6 bases). The germline V gene has CDR1 KGHSH and CDR2 LQKENI. The V end was cut by 6 bases, the J end by 0 bases, with 12 bases between. This CDR3 has 15 residues. CDR3 protein: CASSYQDSSGNTIYF. The CDR3 bases are TGTGCCAGCTCTTATCAGGACAGCTCTGGAAACACCATATATTTT.

The chain employs TRBV7-9 and TRBJ2-5; TRBD2 agrees at 10 bases. The CDR3 spans 15 residues. The germline V gene has CDR1 SEHNR and CDR2 FQNEAQ (reference sequence). The trim removed 5 bases at V and 2 bases at J, leaving 5 bases unmatched. CDR3: CASSATSGPQETQYF. The CDR3 coding sequence is TGTGCCAGCAGCGCGACTAGCGGGCCGCAAGAGACCCAGTACTTC.

The V and J genes are TRBV30 and TRBJ1-4; 10 bases are shared with TRBD1. CDR1 is GTSNPN and CDR2 is SVGIG in the germline V gene (reference sequence). This CDR3 is 14 amino acids long. CDR3 nucleotide sequence: TGTGCGATGGACAGGGGGTCAACTAATGAAAAACTGTTTTTT. Translation: CAMDRGSTNEKLFF. Full variable domain (rest looked up from reference TRBV30 and TRBJ1-4): SQTIHQWPATLVQPVGSPLSLECTVEGTSNPNLYWYRQAAGRGLQLLFYSVGIGQISSEVPQNLSASRPQDRQFILSSKKLLLSDSGFYLCAMDRGSTNEKLFFGSGTQLSVL.

This clone turned up a few times. V gene TRBV5-1 combines with J gene TRBJ2-2; TRBD2 matches 11 bases. CDR3 length equals 15 residues. Germline V gene sequence: CDR1 SGHRS, CDR2 YFSETQ. With V trimmed by 4 bases and J by 5 bases, 4 bases remained unmatched. In nucleotides, the CDR3 is TGCGCCAGCAGCAGGCTAGCGGGGGGAACCGGGGAGCTGTTTTTT. Amino acid sequence: CASSRLAGGTGELFF. Variable domain in full (rest from reference TRBV5-1 and TRBJ2-2): KAGVTQTPRYLIKTRGQQVTLSCSPISGHRSVSWYQQTPGQGLQFLFEYFSETQRNKGNFPGRFSGRQFSNSRSEMNVSTLELGDSALYLCASSRLAGGTGELFFGEGSRLTVL.

This clone came up once. V and J are TRBV6-5 and TRBJ1-2, with 8 bases identical to TRBD1. Germline V gene lookup returns CDR1 MNHEY and CDR2 SVGAGI. The trim removed 6 bases at V and 4 bases at J, leaving 10 bases unmatched. The CDR3 extends over 15 amino acids. This chain's CDR3 is CASSLQGDFGYGYTF. Written as DNA, the CDR3 is TGTGCCAGCAGCCTACAGGGGGACTTCGGCTATGGCTACACCTTC.

The chain combines TRBV5-5 with TRBJ1-5; D is perhaps TRBD1 (6 bases). Trimming removed 2 bases from V and 5 bases from J, with 14 bases in between. The germline V gene encodes CDR1 SGHKS and CDR2 YYEKEE (reference sequence). The CDR3 runs 15 residues. The DNA for the CDR3 is TGTGCCAGCAGCTTCGGGGGCAGGGTTGATCAGCCCCAGCATTTT. This sequence encodes CASSFGGRVDQPQHF.

The chain has TRBV15 and TRBJ2-5; 9 nucleotides line up with TRBD2. The V segment lost 1 base and the J segment 1 base; nucleotides outside the gene matches: 7. Germline-derived CDR1 and CDR2 are LNHNV and YYDKDF (reference sequence). The CDR3 is made up of 17 amino acids. CDR3 sequence: CATSRVRGGRIQETQYF. The CDR3 DNA is TGTGCCACCAGCAGAGTGCGGGGGGGCCGAATCCAAGAGACCCAGTACTTC.

The chain uses TRBV6-6 and TRBJ1-1; D ambiguous. Germline V gives CDR1 MNHNY, CDR2 SVGAGI (reference sequence). The CDR3 sequence is 13 residues long. V was cut by 0 bases and J by 5 bases, with 7 bases left in between. DNA of the CDR3: TGTGCCAGCAGTTACTCGGGCAGGACTGAAGCTTTCTTT. Its protein product is CASSYSGRTEAFF.

This clone was seen a handful of times. The V call is TRBV5-1, the J call TRBJ2-6, with D hard to call. V lost 4 bases and J 0 bases, leaving 11 bases between the germline ends. Germline loops: CDR1 SGHRS, CDR2 YFSETQ. This CDR3 comprises 16 residues. The CDR3 region is CASSPRTDSGANVLTF. As DNA, the CDR3 is TGCGCCAGCAGCCCTAGGACGGACTCTGGGGCCAACGTCCTGACTTTC.

This chain uses TRBV19 with TRBJ1-1, with D unresolved. The CDR3 extends over 11 amino acids. Trimming left V 8 bases short and J 4 bases short, with 8 bases between. Germline lookup yields CDR1 LNHDA and CDR2 SQIVND (reference sequence). The CDR3 region is CASPGSTEAFF. CDR3 in DNA: TGTGCCAGTCCCGGGAGCACTGAAGCTTTCTTT. The full variable domain, rest sourced from reference TRBV19 and TRBJ1-1, is DGGITQSPKYLFRKEGQNVTLSCEQNLNHDAMYWYRQDPGQGLRLIYYSQIVNDFQKGDIAEGYSVSREKKESFPLTVTSAQKNPTAFYLCASPGSTEAFFGQGTRLTVV.

The chain joins TRBV6-5 to TRBJ1-2; D remains ambiguous. Germline V gene lookup returns CDR1 MNHEY and CDR2 SVGAGI. The CDR3 has 13 amino acids. V was trimmed by 5 bases and J by 6 bases, leaving 13 bases between them. This CDR3 is CASSREGRDGYTF. CDR3 nucleotides: TGTGCCAGCAGTCGCGAGGGTAGGGATGGCTACACCTTC.

The chain carries TRBV6-6 and TRBJ1-4; no definite D call. CDR3 length equals 15 residues. Germline V gene data show CDR1 as MNHNY and CDR2 as SVGAGI (reference sequence). The V end was cut by 2 bases, the J end by 0 bases, with 7 bases between. The CDR3 loop reads CASSYAGTTNEKLFF. For the CDR3, the DNA is TGTGCCAGCAGTTACGCCGGGACAACTAATGAAAAACTGTTTTTT.

V and J are TRBV7-2 and TRBJ2-5; tentative D call: TRBD1 (5 bases). The DNA end favors TRBJ2-7, so the J call may be wrong. Per germline, CDR1 SGHTA and CDR2 FQGNSA. There are 12 residues in the CDR3. The CDR3 DNA is TGTGCCAGCAGCCTCAGGGATTACGAGCAGTACTTC. This sequence encodes CASSLRDYEQYF.

The V call is TRBV9, the J call TRBJ2-2; possibly TRBD1 or TRBD2 for D (5 bases each). The germline V gene has CDR1 SGDLS and CDR2 YYNGEE. The length of the CDR3 is 15 residues. V lost 7 bases and J lost 0, with 13 bases in between. DNA for the CDR3: TGTGCCAGCCCTAGGGACCCATCGAACACCGGGGAGCTGTTTTTT. Amino acids: CASPRDPSNTGELFF.

The J gene is TRBJ2-7, the V gene TRBV9; the D gene could be TRBD1 or TRBD2 (5 bases each). CDR1 is SGDLS and CDR2 is YYNGEE in the germline V gene. This CDR3 is 13 amino acids long. Trimming removed 3 bases at V and 6 bases at J, with 13 bases between. CDR3: CASSGQLAGEQYF. CDR3 nucleotide sequence: TGTGCCAGCAGCGGACAGCTCGCGGGCGAGCAGTACTTC.

This clone was seen a handful of times. Different DNA sequences within this sample yield the same CDR3. The genes are TRBV29-1 and TRBJ1-2; the match to TRBD1 covers 9 bases. After removal of 4 bases from V and 2 bases from J, the junction contained 2 bases not matched to a gene. The CDR3 is 13 amino acids. The germline V gene encodes CDR1 SQVTM and CDR2 ANQGSEA. The CDR3 loop is CSVGQGENYGYTF. DNA for the CDR3: TGCAGCGTTGGACAGGGGGAGAACTATGGCTACACCTTC.

This chain links TRBV7-2 with TRBJ2-1, with D uncertain. The germline V gene encodes CDR1 SGHTA and CDR2 FQGNSA. V was shortened by 3 bases and J by 0 bases, with 9 bases between the two germline ends. This CDR3 is built from 15 residues. The CDR3 nucleotides read TGTGCCAGCAGCTTTCCCGCGAGCTCCTACAATGAGCAGTTCTTC. It encodes CASSFPASSYNEQFF.